This is a list of T cell receptor beta chains from one sample in a study of T cell repertoires in cytomegalovirus infection. TCRdb re-called the reads with MiXCR, one entry per CDR3 protein. The sample holds a few hundred thousand distinct CDR3 sequences, approximately 9.5% seen once. Sequenced: PBMCs. The receptors were sampled from a human donor in good health (CMV status not recorded). Some clones in this sample may be carry-over from other donors' samples. The CDR3 runs from the conserved cysteine through the conserved F or W. Each record gives: V gene, J gene, D gene, clone size, CDR3 DNA, CDR3 protein. The D gene is left open where the match is weak. Clone size is given for some rows only: seen once, a few or many times, or a class if the clone is expanded.

>TRBV7-9|TRBJ1-6|.|many
TGTGCCAGCATGTTACGGGGACTAACTAATTCACCCCTCCACTTT
CASMLRGLTNSPLHF
>TRBV7-8|TRBJ2-1|.|many
TGTGCCAGCAGCTTAGGCCTGGACGTGGTGGAGCAGTTCTTC
CASSLGLDVVEQFF
>TRBV7-2|TRBJ1-4|.|.
TGTGCCAGCAGCTTAGAATGGGGTGAAAAACTGTTTTTT
CASSLEWGEKLFF
>TRBV20-1|TRBJ2-3|TRBD2|few
TGCAGTGCTCCCGGGGCTAGCGGGAGAGGGGATACGCAGTATTTT
CSAPGASGRGDTQYF
>TRBV7-6|TRBJ2-7|.|.
TGTGCCAGCAGCTTCTCGTCTCGCGAGCAGTACTTC
CASSFSSREQYF
>TRBV7-2|TRBJ2-7|TRBD2|.
TGTGCCAGCAGCCCCGGACTAGCGGAGGGCTACGAGCAGTACTTC
CASSPGLAEGYEQYF
>TRBV7-2|TRBJ2-5|TRBD2|many
TGTGCCAGCAGCTTACAGTGGGGGGGCCAAGAGACCCAGTACTTC
CASSLQWGGQETQYF
>TRBV10-1|TRBJ2-7|TRBD1|many
TGCGCCAGCAGTGAGTCCAGGACAGGGGGTCGCGAGCAGTACTTC
CASSESRTGGREQYF
>TRBV6-6|TRBJ2-1|.|.
TGTGCCAGCAGTTACGGGGATAGTGAGCAGTTCTTC
CASSYGDSEQFF
>TRBV6-2/TRBV6-3|TRBJ2-5|TRBD2|many
TGTGCCAGCAGTCAAACGGACTTAGCGGGGCAAGAGACCCAGTACTTC
CASSQTDLAGQETQYF
>TRBV5-5|TRBJ2-7|TRBD1|few
TGTGCCAGCAGCAGAGCCGGGACAGGGGAAGGCGAGCAGTACTTC
CASSRAGTGEGEQYF
>TRBV7-6|TRBJ2-3|.|.
TGTGCCAGCAGTATAGCGGCAGATACGCAGTATTTT
CASSIAADTQYF
>TRBV4-3|TRBJ2-1|TRBD2|many
TGCGCCAGCAGCGATAGATCCGGGACTAGCGGGTTTGAAGGTGAGCAGTTCTTC
CASSDRSGTSGFEGEQFF
>TRBV20-1|TRBJ2-1|.|many
TGCAGTGCTAGAGACAGAACCCACTTATACAATGAGCAGTTCTTC
CSARDRTHLYNEQFF
>TRBV6-6|TRBJ2-6|.|few
TGTGCCAGCAGTCACGAAGTCCCTGGGGCCAACGTCCTGACTTTC
CASSHEVPGANVLTF
>TRBV5-4|TRBJ2-3|TRBD2|few
TGTGCCAGCAGCTTGAAACTAGCGGGGCTCACAGATACGCAGTATTTT
CASSLKLAGLTDTQYF
>TRBV7-9|TRBJ2-4|.|.
TGTGCCAGCAGTCCCGTGATCTCCGAGAACATTCAGTACTTC
CASSPVISENIQYF
>TRBV9|TRBJ1-2|.|.
TGTGCCAGCAGCGTAGGACCCTCCGTTTATGGCTACACCTTC
CASSVGPSVYGYTF
>TRBV7-2|TRBJ2-1|TRBD2|few
TGTGCCAGCAGATTAACTAGCGACTCCACTGAGCAGTTCTTC
CASRLTSDSTEQFF
>TRBV7-2|TRBJ2-7|TRBD2|many
TGTGCCAGCAGCCGACTAGCGGCATCCTACGAGCAGTACTTC
CASSRLAASYEQYF
>TRBV7-6|TRBJ2-3|TRBD2|.
TGTGCCAGCAGCTTCCGGGGGGGGGCCCAAGATACGCAGTATTTT
CASSFRGGAQDTQYF
>TRBV7-2|TRBJ1-1|.|.
TGTGCCAGCAGCTTTGCGTTGAACGGGGGCAAGGGGACTGAAGCTTTCTTT
CASSFALNGGKGTEAFF
>TRBV19|TRBJ1-4|.|few
TGTGCCAGTAGTATCCGAGCTGAAAAACTGTTTTTT
CASSIRAEKLFF
>TRBV6-1|TRBJ2-6|.|many
TGTGCCAGCAGACAGGGCCCCCCTGGGGCCAACGTCCTGACTTTC
CASRQGPPGANVLTF
>TRBV27|TRBJ1-2|.|many
TGTGCCAGCAGTTCCTCCCGGGGGGAGGGAGCTAACTATGGCTACACCTTC
CASSSSRGEGANYGYTF
>TRBV6-2/TRBV6-3|TRBJ1-5|TRBD1|.
TGTGCCAGCAGTTATGAGGCAGGGGACAGGTACCGTCAGCCCCAGCATTTT
CASSYEAGDRYRQPQHF
>TRBV3-1|TRBJ1-2|.|few
TGTGCCAGCAGCCAACTCGGAGGGCGAGGGGATGGCTACACCTTC
CASSQLGGRGDGYTF
>TRBV6-5|TRBJ1-1|.|.
TGTGCCAGCAGTTACTCCCCGGGACAATTAAGGATAGCTTTCTTT
CASSYSPGQLRIAFF
>TRBV20-1|TRBJ1-6|TRBD1|.
TGCAGTGCTAGTCTCAGGGGGCTAAATCATGCCTCTTCAAATTCACCCCTCCACTTT
CSASLRGLNHASSNSPLHF
>TRBV20-1|TRBJ1-5|TRBD1|few
TGCAGTGCTCCCCGGACAGGGCCCAATCAGCCCCAGCATTTT
CSAPRTGPNQPQHF
>TRBV11-2|TRBJ2-5|.|few
TGTGCCAGCAGCACCCGACAGACCCAAGAGACCCAGTACTTC
CASSTRQTQETQYF
>TRBV7-2|TRBJ2-2|.|few
TGTGCCAGCAGCTTAGGGGTGGGGCGTCCCACCGGGGAGCTGTTTTTT
CASSLGVGRPTGELFF
>TRBV14|TRBJ2-7|TRBD2|.
TGTGCCAGCAGCCACTCCTCCCCACTAGCGGGAGGTTACGAGCAGTACTTC
CASSHSSPLAGGYEQYF
>TRBV7-3|TRBJ1-1|.|.
TGTGCCAGCAGCTTAATAAGCAGGGGCACTGAAGCTTTCTTT
CASSLISRGTEAFF
>TRBV6-1|TRBJ2-7|.|.
TGTGCCGTCGGGACAACGCCCTACGAGCAGTACTTC
CAVGTTPYEQYF
>TRBV28|TRBJ2-7|.|many
TGTGCCAGCAGTTTTAACAGGAGACCTTACGAGCAGTACTTC
CASSFNRRPYEQYF
>TRBV11-2|TRBJ1-1|.|.
TGTGCCAGCAGGACCGAGGGGGACACTGAAGCTTTCTTT
CASRTEGDTEAFF
>TRBV7-6|TRBJ1-3|.|.
TGTGCCAGCAGCCCAGAAATGACGGGACGGGCCCTTGGAAACACCATATATTTT
CASSPEMTGRALGNTIYF
>TRBV7-2|TRBJ2-7|.|many
TGTGCCAGCAGCTCCACGACGTACGAGCAGTACTTC
CASSSTTYEQYF
>TRBV29-1|TRBJ1-5|.|.
TGCAGCGTTGAGGGGGAAGCTAATCAGCCCCAGCATTTT
CSVEGEANQPQHF
>TRBV7-8|TRBJ2-3|.|many
TGTGCCAGCAGCTTAGGGAAAGATACGCAGTATTTT
CASSLGKDTQYF
>TRBV18|TRBJ1-1|.|few
TGTGCCAGCTCACCATTGGGGGTTGAAGCTTTCTTT
CASSPLGVEAFF
>TRBV5-4|TRBJ2-7|.|many
TGTGCCAGCAGCTTACCGGGACCTGGCTCCTACGAGCAGTACTTC
CASSLPGPGSYEQYF
>TRBV28|TRBJ1-3|.|many
TGTGCCAGCAGTACAAACCCAGGGGTAGGAAACACCATATATTTT
CASSTNPGVGNTIYF
>TRBV4-1|TRBJ2-7|.|few
TGCGCCAGCAGCCATTCCTCCCTAGGGGGGAGTCCCTACGAGCAGTACTTC
CASSHSSLGGSPYEQYF
>TRBV6-2/TRBV6-3|TRBJ2-1|.|few
TGTGCCAGCAGTTCCACTACCGGGACTTACACCTACAATGAGCAGTTCTTC
CASSSTTGTYTYNEQFF
>TRBV7-8|TRBJ2-1|TRBD1|many
TGTGCCAGCAGCTTTGGGACAGGCCTTAGCTCCTACAATGAGCAGTTCTTC
CASSFGTGLSSYNEQFF
>TRBV24-1|TRBJ2-5|.|many
TGTGCCACCAGTGTCGGACGGGGAGAGACCCAGTACTTC
CATSVGRGETQYF
>TRBV5-5|TRBJ1-6|.|.
TGTGCCAGCAGCCGCGGACCACAGAGCTCCTATAATTCACCCCTCCACTTT
CASSRGPQSSYNSPLHF